This T cell receptor (beta chain) was identified in a study of blood T cell repertoires in COVID-19. At the level of the study: COVID-19 samples collected from the United States, Italy and Spain covered acute and convalescent phases. T cells, B-cell-depleted T cells, or PBMCs supplied cDNA or gDNA.

In the original workflow: Amplifying reference gene primers gave estimates of nucleated cell counts. Clones were read by immunoSEQ multiplex PCR, and TCRdb kept only the in-frame ones, dropping some. V and J calls and clone size are copied from that table; D and trimming were computed from the DNA. The table records over 100,000 clones, approximately 83% of them present only once. This CDR3 comprises 17 residues. V was pared by 1 base and J by 0 bases, with 4 bases of the junction left unmatched. Germline lookup yields CDR1 SEHNR and CDR2 FQNEAQ (reference sequence). This TCR came from a woman in her 70s with acute or convalescent COVID-19. The sample consisted of peripheral blood. The rearrangement uses TRBV7-9 and TRBJ1-5; TRBD1 agrees at 9 bases. The CDR3 sequence: CASSLGTGANSNQPQHF. CDR3 nucleotide sequence: TGTGCCAGCAGCTTAGGGACAGGGGCGAATAGCAATCAGCCCCAGCATTTT.